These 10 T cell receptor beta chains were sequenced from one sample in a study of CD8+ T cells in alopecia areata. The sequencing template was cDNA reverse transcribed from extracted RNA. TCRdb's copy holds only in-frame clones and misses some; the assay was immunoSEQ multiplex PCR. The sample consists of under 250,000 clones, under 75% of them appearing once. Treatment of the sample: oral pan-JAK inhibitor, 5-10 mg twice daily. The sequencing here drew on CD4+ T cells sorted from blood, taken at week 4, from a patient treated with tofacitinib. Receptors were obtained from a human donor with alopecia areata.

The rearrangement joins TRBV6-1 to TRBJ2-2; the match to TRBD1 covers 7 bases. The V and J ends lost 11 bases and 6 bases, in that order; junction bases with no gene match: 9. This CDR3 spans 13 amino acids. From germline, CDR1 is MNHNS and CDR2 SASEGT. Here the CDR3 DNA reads TGTGCCTGCGACAGGGTCCGTTCCGGGGAGCTGTTTTTT. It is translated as CACDRVRSGELFF.

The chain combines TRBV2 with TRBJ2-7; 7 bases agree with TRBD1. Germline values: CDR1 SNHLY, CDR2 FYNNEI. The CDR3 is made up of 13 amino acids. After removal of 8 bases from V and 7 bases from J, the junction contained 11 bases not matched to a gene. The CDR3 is CASVVDRVGEQYF. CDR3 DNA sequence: TGTGCCAGCGTTGTCGACAGGGTGGGGGAGCAGTACTTC.

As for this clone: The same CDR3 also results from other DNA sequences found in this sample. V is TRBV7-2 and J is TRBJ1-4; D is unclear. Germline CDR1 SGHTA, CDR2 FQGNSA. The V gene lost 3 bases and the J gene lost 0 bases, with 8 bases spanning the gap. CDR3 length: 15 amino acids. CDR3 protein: CASSLDRATNEKLFF. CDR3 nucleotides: TGTGCCAGCAGCTTGGATCGAGCAACTAATGAAAAACTGTTTTTT.

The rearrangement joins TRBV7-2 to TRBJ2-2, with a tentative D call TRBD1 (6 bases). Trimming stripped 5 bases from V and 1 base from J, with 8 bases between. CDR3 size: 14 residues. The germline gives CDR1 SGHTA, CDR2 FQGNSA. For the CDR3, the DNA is TGTGCCAGCAGCCAGACAGGGAACACCGGGGAGCTGTTTTTT. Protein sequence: CASSQTGNTGELFF.

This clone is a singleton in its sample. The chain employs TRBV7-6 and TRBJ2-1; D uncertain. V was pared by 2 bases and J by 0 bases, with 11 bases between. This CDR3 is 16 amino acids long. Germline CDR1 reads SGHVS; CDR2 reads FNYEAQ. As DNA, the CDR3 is TGTGCCAGCAGCTTATCATACAGAAGCTCCTACAATGAGCAGTTCTTC. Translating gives CASSLSYRSSYNEQFF.

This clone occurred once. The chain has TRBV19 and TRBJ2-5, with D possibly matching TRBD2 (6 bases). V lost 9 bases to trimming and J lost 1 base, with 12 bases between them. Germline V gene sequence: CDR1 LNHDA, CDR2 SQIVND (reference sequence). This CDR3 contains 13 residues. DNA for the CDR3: TGTGCCAGCGCCCTGGGGGGCCAAGAGACCCAGTACTTC. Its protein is CASALGGQETQYF.

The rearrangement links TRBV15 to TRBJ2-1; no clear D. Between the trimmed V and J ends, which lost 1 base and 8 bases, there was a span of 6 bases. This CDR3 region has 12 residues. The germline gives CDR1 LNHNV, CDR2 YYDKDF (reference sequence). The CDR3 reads CATSRGWDEQFF. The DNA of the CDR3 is TGTGCCACCAGCAGAGGGTGGGATGAGCAGTTCTTC.

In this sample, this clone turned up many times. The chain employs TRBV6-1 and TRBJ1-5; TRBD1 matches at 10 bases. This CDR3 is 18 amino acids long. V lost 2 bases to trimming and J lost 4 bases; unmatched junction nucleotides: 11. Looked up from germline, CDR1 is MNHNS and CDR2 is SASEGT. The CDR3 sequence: CASSEPYDWTGGNQPQHF. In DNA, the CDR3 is TGTGCCAGCAGTGAACCATACGATTGGACAGGGGGAAATCAGCCCCAGCATTTT.

CDR3 protein: CASSHDRGGQYF. CDR3 DNA sequence: TGTGCCAGCAGCCACGACAGGGGTGGGCAGTACTTC. This chain connects TRBV7-9 to TRBJ2-7; 8 bases line up with TRBD1. Germline V gene data show CDR1 as SEHNR and CDR2 as FQNEAQ (reference sequence). This CDR3 is built from 12 residues. Losses at the gene ends were 5 bases for V and 9 bases for J; bases not matched to a gene: 6.

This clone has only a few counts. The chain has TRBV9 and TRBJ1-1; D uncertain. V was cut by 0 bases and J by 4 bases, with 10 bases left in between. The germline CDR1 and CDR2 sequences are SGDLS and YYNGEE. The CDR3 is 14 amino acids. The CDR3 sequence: CASSVEVTSTEAFF. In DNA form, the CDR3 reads TGTGCCAGCAGCGTAGAGGTGACAAGCACTGAAGCTTTCTTT.